A single sample is the source of the 21 T cell receptor beta chains below, sequenced in a study of T cell changes during pregnancy in multiple sclerosis. Assay: immunoSEQ multiplex PCR; the TCRdb copy retains only in-frame clones and omits some. The sample has around 45,000 clones, roughly nine tenths seen once. Specimen: CD8+ T cells from peripheral blood mononuclear cells, collected in the second trimester of pregnancy. The receptors derive from a female donor with multiple sclerosis, enrolled in a pregnancy study.

CDR3 region: CASSPKFRGGETQYF. DNA of the CDR3: TGTGCCAGCAGCCCCAAATTCAGGGGTGGAGAGACCCAGTACTTC. The chain joins TRBV4-2 to TRBJ2-5; D might be TRBD1 (6 bases). The V end lost 4 bases, the J end lost 4 bases, and 16 bases lay between the germline ends. The CDR3 sequence is 15 residues long. In germline, CDR1 is LGHNA, CDR2 YNFKEQ.

V and J are TRBV5-6 and TRBJ2-1; D unresolved. Trimming removed 1 base at V and 6 bases at J, with 5 bases between. Germline CDR1 reads SGHDT; CDR2 reads YYEEEE. The CDR3 has 12 amino acids. The CDR3 sequence: CASSLFGNEQFF. CDR3 bases: TGTGCCAGCAGCTTGTTCGGCAATGAGCAGTTCTTC.

V gene TRBV27 combines with J gene TRBJ1-4; TRBD1 might be the D (6 bases). Germline V gene data show CDR1 as MNHEY and CDR2 as SMNVEV (reference sequence). The CDR3 extends over 14 amino acids. Trimming removed 5 bases from V and 4 bases from J, with 11 bases in between. Here the CDR3 reads CASSPGQYNEKLFF. The CDR3 nucleotides are TGTGCCAGCAGTCCAGGACAGTATAATGAAAAACTGTTTTTT.

The chain employs TRBV5-6 and TRBJ2-1; 7 bases fit TRBD1. J lost 14 bases, V lost 2 bases, and 7 bases had no gene match. CDR3 length: 12 residues. The germline V gene encodes CDR1 SGHDT and CDR2 YYEEEE. This CDR3 is CASSLGTGVEFF. CDR3 in DNA: TGTGCCAGCAGCTTAGGTACAGGGGTCGAGTTCTTC.

This clone has a single count. This sequence joins TRBV6-5 and TRBJ1-1; 7 positions match TRBD1. Germline-derived CDR1 and CDR2 are MNHEY and SVGAGI. Unmatched junction bases numbered 7, after V lost 7 bases and J lost 5 bases. The CDR3 has 13 residues. This CDR3 reads CASTLTGDTEAFF. The CDR3 DNA follows: TGTGCCAGCACTCTCACAGGGGATACTGAAGCTTTCTTT.

The CDR3 spells CASSPWKGAESYGYTF. DNA for the CDR3: TGTGCCAGCAGCCCCTGGAAGGGGGCGGAATCCTATGGCTACACCTTC. V and J are TRBV9 and TRBJ1-2; 7 bases agree with TRBD1. The CDR3 consists of 16 residues. Germline CDR1 is SGDLS and CDR2 is YYNGEE. Losses at the gene ends were 4 bases for V and 4 bases for J; bases not matched to a gene: 13.

The chain employs TRBV15 and TRBJ2-7, with D possibly TRBD2 on 5 matching bases. The CDR3 consists of 12 residues. The germline V gene encodes CDR1 LNHNV and CDR2 YYDKDF (reference sequence). Trimming shortened V by 10 bases and J by 3 bases, and 13 bases separated the two germline ends. The CDR3: CAKAAWFYEQYF. Here the CDR3 DNA reads TGTGCCAAAGCGGCCTGGTTCTACGAGCAGTACTTC.

This chain connects TRBV19 to TRBJ1-2; no clear D. The CDR3 sequence is 12 residues long. V was cut by 4 bases and J by 6 bases, with 9 bases left in between. Germline-derived CDR1 and CDR2 are LNHDA and SQIVND (reference sequence). The CDR3 reads CASSTGNHGYTF. CDR3 sequence (DNA): TGTGCCAGTAGTACGGGAAACCATGGCTACACCTTC.

The chain has TRBV19 and TRBJ1-2; 8 bases match TRBD1. CDR1 LNHDA and CDR2 SQIVND come from the germline V gene (reference sequence). Germline trimming cut 4 bases from V and 6 bases from J; bases unmatched to any gene: 4. CDR3 length: 13 residues. The CDR3 nucleotides read TGTGCCAGTAGTACACAGGGGGTGGATGGCTACACCTTC. It translates to CASSTQGVDGYTF.

V gene TRBV7-3 combines with J gene TRBJ2-3; 8 bases match TRBD2. V was clipped by 7 bases and J by 4 bases; unmatched bases: 10. This CDR3 spans 15 amino acids. CDR1 and CDR2 (germline): SGHTA, FQGTGA. The CDR3 protein is CASTPEAGEADTQYF. The CDR3 DNA reads as TGTGCCAGCACCCCGGAAGCGGGGGAGGCAGATACGCAGTATTTT.

This clone was recorded only once. J is TRBJ2-7 and V is TRBV27; D unclear. Germline V lookup: CDR1 MNHEY, CDR2 SMNVEV (reference sequence). CDR3 size: 14 residues. Trimming shortened V by 3 bases and J by 0 bases, and 9 bases separated the two germline ends. CDR3 DNA: TGTGCCAGCAGTTTCCAGGATAGCTCCTACGAGCAGTACTTC. The encoded protein is CASSFQDSSYEQYF.

The chain links TRBV19 to TRBJ2-3, with 11 bases identical to TRBD2. Germline values: CDR1 LNHDA, CDR2 SQIVND (reference sequence). V shed 2 bases, J shed 5 bases, and the junction held 3 bases outside the gene matches. This CDR3 is built from 15 residues. The CDR3 spells CASSILAGGRDTQYF. The CDR3 DNA reads as TGTGCCAGTAGTATATTAGCGGGAGGGAGAGATACGCAGTATTTT.

This chain joins TRBV9 and TRBJ2-3; D is unresolved. Trimming shortened V by 0 bases and J by 2 bases, and 7 bases separated the two germline ends. Germline CDR1 SGDLS, CDR2 YYNGEE. The CDR3 is made up of 14 amino acids. Here the CDR3 reads CASSVVQNTDTQYF. The CDR3 DNA is TGTGCCAGCAGCGTAGTCCAGAACACAGATACGCAGTATTTT.

The gene calls are TRBV6-5 and TRBJ2-3; D not certain. Germline values: CDR1 MNHEY, CDR2 SVGAGI. This CDR3 is 13 amino acids long. Trimming took 2 bases from V and 6 from J, leaving 9 bases between them. CDR3: CASSYRLRDTQYF. The CDR3, as DNA: TGTGCCAGCAGTTACCGTCTCCGGGATACGCAGTATTTT.

The chain combines TRBV19 with TRBJ2-7; a weak D match, TRBD2 (6 bases). Germline loops: CDR1 LNHDA, CDR2 SQIVND (reference sequence). The CDR3 contains 13 residues. Trimming left V 1 base short and J 7 bases short, with 11 bases between. This chain's CDR3 is CASSIVAAGEQYF. CDR3 nucleotides: TGTGCCAGTAGTATAGTGGCCGCGGGGGAGCAGTACTTC. The whole variable domain, filled in from reference TRBV19 and TRBJ2-7, reads DGGITQSPKYLFRKEGQNVTLSCEQNLNHDAMYWYRQDPGQGLRLIYYSQIVNDFQKGDIAEGYSVSREKKESFPLTVTSAQKNPTAFYLCASSIVAAGEQYFGPGTRLTVT.

In DNA, the CDR3 is TGTGCCATCAGTGGAGGAGAGGGAACTGAAGCTTTCTTT. It specifies CAISGGEGTEAFF. The V and J genes are TRBV10-3 and TRBJ1-1, with D hard to call. This CDR3 contains 13 residues. CDR1 is ENHRY, CDR2 SYGVKD, per germline. Trimming pared 4 bases from V and 5 bases from J, leaving 11 bases between.

This CDR3 is CASSLGLAGDTGELFF. The CDR3 DNA is TGTGCCAGCAGTCTTGGACTAGCGGGGGATACCGGGGAGCTGTTTTTT. The chain has TRBV2 and TRBJ2-2, with 13 bases identical to TRBD2. The V and J ends lost 5 bases and 5 bases, in that order; junction bases with no gene match: 5. This CDR3 has 16 amino acids. The V gene's germline CDR1 is SNHLY and CDR2 FYNNEI.

The gene calls are TRBV4-1 and TRBJ2-7; 12 bases match TRBD2. The V gene end was trimmed by 1 base and the J gene end by 1 base; junction bases not matched to a gene: 5. Germline CDR1 and CDR2: MGHRA and YSYEKL. CDR3 length: 17 residues. The CDR3 loop reads CASSQVLLAGGSYEQYF. In DNA form, the CDR3 reads TGCGCCAGCAGCCAAGTTCTCCTAGCGGGGGGGTCCTACGAGCAGTACTTC.

The J gene is TRBJ2-1, the V gene TRBV6-1; D not certain. The CDR3 runs to 18 residues. V lost 3 bases, J lost 6 bases, and 24 bases lay in between. CDR1 is MNHNS and CDR2 is SASEGT in the germline V gene. In DNA, the CDR3 is TGTGCCAGCAGTGATAACGTCCTGGGCCTCCCCCACTCCAATGAGCAGTTCTTC. Protein product: CASSDNVLGLPHSNEQFF.

This chain joins TRBV7-8 and TRBJ1-2; a weak D match, TRBD1 (6 bases). With 8 bases removed from V and 6 bases from J, the gap between germline ends came to 19 bases. The CDR3 runs to 14 residues. CDR1 is SGHVS and CDR2 is FQNEAQ in the germline V gene. The CDR3 DNA sequence: TGTGCCAGCTCTGGGACACGACCCTGGGATGGCTACACCTTC. Translating it yields CASSGTRPWDGYTF.

This chain links TRBV20-1 with TRBJ1-4; D is unresolved. The V gene lost 2 bases and the J gene lost 12 bases, with 10 bases spanning the gap. The CDR3 extends over 11 amino acids. The germline V gene encodes CDR1 DFQATT and CDR2 SNEGSKA (reference sequence). The CDR3 coding sequence is TGCAGTGCTAGAAGAGGTCATCAACTGTTTTTT. Protein product: CSARRGHQLFF.